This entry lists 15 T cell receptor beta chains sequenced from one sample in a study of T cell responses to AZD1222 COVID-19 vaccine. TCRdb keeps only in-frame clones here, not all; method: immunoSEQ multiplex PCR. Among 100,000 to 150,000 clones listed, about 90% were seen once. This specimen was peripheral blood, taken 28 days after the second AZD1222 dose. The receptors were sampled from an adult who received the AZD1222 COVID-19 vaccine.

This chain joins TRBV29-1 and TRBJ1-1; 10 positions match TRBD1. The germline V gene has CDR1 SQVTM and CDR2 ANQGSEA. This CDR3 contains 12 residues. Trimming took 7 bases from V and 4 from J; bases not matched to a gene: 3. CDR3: CSDGDRGTEAFF. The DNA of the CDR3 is TGCAGCGACGGGGACAGGGGCACTGAAGCTTTCTTT.

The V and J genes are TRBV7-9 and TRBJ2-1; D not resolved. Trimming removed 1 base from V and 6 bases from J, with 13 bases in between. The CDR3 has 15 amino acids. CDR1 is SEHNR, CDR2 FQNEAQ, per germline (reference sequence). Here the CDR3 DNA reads TGTGCCAGCAGCTTAGGTAGACTCGAAACCAATGAGCAGTTCTTC. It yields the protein CASSLGRLETNEQFF.

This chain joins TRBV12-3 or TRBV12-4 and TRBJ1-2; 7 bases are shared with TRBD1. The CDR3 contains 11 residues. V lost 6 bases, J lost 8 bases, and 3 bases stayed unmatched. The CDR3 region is CASRTGYGYTF. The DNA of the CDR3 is TGTGCCAGCAGGACAGGGTACGGCTACACCTTC.

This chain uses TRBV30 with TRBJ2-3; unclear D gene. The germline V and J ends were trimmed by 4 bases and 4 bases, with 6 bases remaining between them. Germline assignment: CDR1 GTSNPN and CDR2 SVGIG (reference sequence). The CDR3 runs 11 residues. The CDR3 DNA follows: TGTGCCTGGAAACTGGCAGATACGCAGTATTTT. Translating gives CAWKLADTQYF.

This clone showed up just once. The CDR3 DNA reads TGTGCCTGGAGTGTACAGGGAAGGCGTCAGCCCCAGCATTTT. Translation: CAWSVQGRRQPQHF. This rearrangement joins TRBV30 to TRBJ1-5; a possible D gene is TRBD1 (6 bases). The CDR3 has 14 amino acids. V was shortened by 0 bases and J by 6 bases, with 12 bases between the two germline ends. Per germline, CDR1 GTSNPN and CDR2 SVGIG (reference sequence).

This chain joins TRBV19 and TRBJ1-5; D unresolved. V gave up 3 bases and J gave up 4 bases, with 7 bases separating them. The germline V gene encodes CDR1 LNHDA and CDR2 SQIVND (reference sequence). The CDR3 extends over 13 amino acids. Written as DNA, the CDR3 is TGTGCCAGTAGTATCGCTGTTAATCAGCCCCAGCATTTT. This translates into CASSIAVNQPQHF.

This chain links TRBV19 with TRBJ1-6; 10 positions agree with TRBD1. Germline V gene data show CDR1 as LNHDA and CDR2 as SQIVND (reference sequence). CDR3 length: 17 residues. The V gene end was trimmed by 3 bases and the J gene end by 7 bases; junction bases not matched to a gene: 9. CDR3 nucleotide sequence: TGTGCCAGTAGTATTCGGACAGGGGGGCCGGGAAATTCACCCCTCCACTTT. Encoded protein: CASSIRTGGPGNSPLHF.

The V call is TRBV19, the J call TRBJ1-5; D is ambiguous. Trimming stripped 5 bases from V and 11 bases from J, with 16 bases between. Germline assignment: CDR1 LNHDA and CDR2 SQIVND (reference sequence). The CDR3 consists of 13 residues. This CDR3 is CASSSDRHRAQHF. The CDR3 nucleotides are TGTGCCAGTAGTTCGGACCGTCATCGGGCCCAGCATTTT.

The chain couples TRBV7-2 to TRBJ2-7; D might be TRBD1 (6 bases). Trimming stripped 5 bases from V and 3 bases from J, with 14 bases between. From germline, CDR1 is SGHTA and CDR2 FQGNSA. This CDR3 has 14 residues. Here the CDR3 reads CASSKGESVYEQYV. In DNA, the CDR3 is TGTGCCAGCAGCAAGGGGGAGTCGGTCTACGAGCAGTACGTC.

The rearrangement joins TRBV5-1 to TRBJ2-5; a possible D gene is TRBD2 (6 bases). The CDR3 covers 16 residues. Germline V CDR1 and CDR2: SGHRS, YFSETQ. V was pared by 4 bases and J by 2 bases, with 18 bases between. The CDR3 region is CASSLGYRGIQETQYF. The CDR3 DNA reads TGCGCCAGCAGCCTAGGCTACCGGGGGATACAAGAGACCCAGTACTTC.

The chain's CDR3 is CASSLMGHTNSPLHF. DNA for the CDR3: TGTGCCAGCAGCTTAATGGGACATACTAATTCACCCCTCCACTTT. The V call is TRBV7-2, the J call TRBJ1-6; a possible D gene is TRBD1 (6 bases). The V end was cut by 2 bases, the J end by 6 bases, with 11 bases between. The CDR3 has 15 residues. Per germline, CDR1 SGHTA and CDR2 FQGNSA.

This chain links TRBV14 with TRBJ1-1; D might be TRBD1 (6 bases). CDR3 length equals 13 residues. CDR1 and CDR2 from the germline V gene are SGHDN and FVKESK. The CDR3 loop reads CATTQGMNTEAFF. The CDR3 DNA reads TGTGCGACCACCCAGGGGATGAACACTGAAGCTTTCTTT.

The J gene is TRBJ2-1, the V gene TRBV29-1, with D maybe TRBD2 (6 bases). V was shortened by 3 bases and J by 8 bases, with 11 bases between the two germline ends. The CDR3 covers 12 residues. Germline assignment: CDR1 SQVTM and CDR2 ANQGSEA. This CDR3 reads CSVEGLTDEQFF. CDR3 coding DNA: TGCAGCGTTGAGGGACTTACCGATGAGCAGTTCTTC.

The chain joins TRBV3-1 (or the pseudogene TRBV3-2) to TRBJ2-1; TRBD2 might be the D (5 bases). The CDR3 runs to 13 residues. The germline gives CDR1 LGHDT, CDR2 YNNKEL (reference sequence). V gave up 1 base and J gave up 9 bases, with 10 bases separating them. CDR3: CASSQGTPPEQFF. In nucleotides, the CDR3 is TGTGCCAGCAGCCAAGGGACTCCACCTGAGCAGTTCTTC.

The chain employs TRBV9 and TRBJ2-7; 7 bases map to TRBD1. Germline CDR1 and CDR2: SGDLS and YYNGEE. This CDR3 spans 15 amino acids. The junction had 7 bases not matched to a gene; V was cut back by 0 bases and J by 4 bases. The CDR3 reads CASSVEGQLGYEQYF. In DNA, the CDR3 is TGTGCCAGCAGCGTAGAGGGACAGCTAGGTTACGAGCAGTACTTC.